This TCR beta chain emerged from a study of shared clonotypes between healthy human individuals. Findings of the study overall: Sorted-subset sequencing, rarefaction showed, was incomplete despite large depth.

Germline V gives CDR1 KGHSH, CDR2 LQKENI. Unmatched junction bases numbered 10, after V lost 0 bases and J lost 5 bases. The CDR3 is 18 amino acids. Data came from immunoSEQ multiplex PCR; TCRdb stores just in-frame clones and leaves some out. The sample yields about 1.1 million clones, 75% to 85% seen once. In regard to this clone: The antigen is not known.

Material for sequencing was memory CD4+ T cells from PBMCs. Subset of the sample: CD45RA-negative fraction. This TCR was sampled from a man aged 18-30 years in good health. Some clones in this sample may be carry-over from other donors' samples. The chain combines TRBV18 with TRBJ2-3, with 11 bases lining up with TRBD2. CDR3 in amino acids: CASSPPVLAGGRRDTQYF. The CDR3 DNA reads TGTGCCAGCTCACCACCCGTCCTAGCGGGAGGTAGGAGAGATACGCAGTATTTT.